One and the same sample provided the 10 T cell receptor beta chains below, sequenced in a study of OX40 agonist ivuxolimab in advanced cancers. Produced via immunoSEQ multiplex PCR; TCRdb's table is partial and in-frame only. The profile covers 5,500 to 7,500 clones, with around four fifths appearing a single time and 26% taken by the ten largest. Sequenced here: CD4+ or CD8+ T cells sorted from blood, sampled in a trial of the OX40 agonist ivuxolimab. These receptors were collected from an adult with an advanced solid tumor such as melanoma, head and neck, liver or kidney cancer.

J is TRBJ1-2 and V is TRBV13; D is perhaps TRBD1 (5 bases). From germline, CDR1 is PRHDT and CDR2 FYEKMQ (reference sequence). V was clipped by 5 bases and J by 5 bases, with 18 bases between them. The CDR3 is 15 residues long. The CDR3 spells CASSPLEQAVYGYTF. As DNA, the CDR3 is TGTGCCAGCAGCCCTCTCGAACAGGCCGTTTATGGCTACACCTTC.

The chain recombines TRBV18 with TRBJ2-1; D is unclear. The germline V gene encodes CDR1 KGHSH and CDR2 LQKENI. This CDR3 region has 12 residues. V lost 4 bases and J 5 bases, leaving 6 bases between the germline ends. The CDR3 sequence: CASSLGNNEQFF. CDR3 sequence (DNA): TGTGCCAGCTCACTGGGGAACAATGAGCAGTTCTTC.

The chain has TRBV27 and TRBJ2-2; D is possibly TRBD1 (6 bases). V lost 7 bases and J 15 bases, leaving 21 bases between the germline ends. This CDR3 region has 13 residues. Germline V gene lookup returns CDR1 MNHEY and CDR2 SMNVEV (reference sequence). The CDR3: CASTTPPGHPLFF. In DNA form, the CDR3 reads TGTGCCAGCACCACTCCCCCGGGACACCCGTTGTTTTTT.

This clone was counted between two and nine times. This chain connects TRBV7-9 to TRBJ2-5; no firm D call. Trimming took 4 bases from V and 1 from J, leaving 13 bases between them. Germline V gene data show CDR1 as SEHNR and CDR2 as FQNEAQ (reference sequence). This CDR3 contains 15 residues. For the CDR3, the DNA is TGTGCCAGCAGCTCCGGGTTTTCCGTCCAAGAGACCCAGTACTTC. Translating gives CASSSGFSVQETQYF.

By share of the sample, this clone is medium-sized. The V and J genes are TRBV6-4 and TRBJ2-1; 8 bases align to TRBD2. This CDR3 is built from 15 residues. J gave up 4 bases and V 0 bases, and 2 bases lay outside the gene matches. Germline CDR1 reads MRHNA; CDR2 reads SNTAGT. CDR3 loop: CASSDSTGGYNEQFF. CDR3 DNA sequence: TGTGCCAGCAGTGACTCGACGGGGGGGTACAATGAGCAGTTCTTC.

The chain joins TRBV6-5 to TRBJ2-2; 7 bases are shared with TRBD1. V shed 2 bases, J shed 6 bases, and the junction held 9 bases outside the gene matches. The CDR3 extends over 16 amino acids. Germline CDR1 reads MNHEY; CDR2 reads SVGAGI. The CDR3 DNA is TGTGCCAGCAGTTACGACGACAGGGTGTCAGCCGGGGAGCTGTTTTTT. This gives the protein CASSYDDRVSAGELFF.

The chain links TRBV9 to TRBJ2-7, with D perhaps TRBD1 or TRBD2 (6 bases each). The CDR3 length is 15 residues. The germline gives CDR1 SGDLS, CDR2 YYNGEE. V lost 0 bases and J lost 2, with 12 bases in between. CDR3 bases: TGTGCCAGCAGCGTAGTGGGGGGCGGGCCCTACGAGCAGTACTTC. Amino acid sequence: CASSVVGGGPYEQYF. The full variable domain, rest sourced from reference TRBV9 and TRBJ2-7, is DSGVTQTPKHLITATGQRVTLRCSPRSGDLSVYWYQQSLDQGLQFLIQYYNGEERAKGNILERFSAQQFPDLHSELNLSSLELGDSALYFCASSVVGGGPYEQYFGPGTRLTVT.

This clone was seen a handful of times. The gene calls are TRBV6-5 and TRBJ1-1; D not certain. The germline V gene encodes CDR1 MNHEY and CDR2 SVGAGI. Trimming cost V 2 bases and J 5 bases, with 9 bases left between them. This CDR3 region has 13 residues. CDR3 coding DNA: TGTGCCAGCAGTTACGTAGGTCGAACTGAAGCTTTCTTT. As protein: CASSYVGRTEAFF.

The genes are TRBV10-3 and TRBJ1-2, with D uncertain. The CDR3 consists of 14 residues. Between the trimmed V and J ends, which lost 0 bases and 0 bases, there was a span of 5 bases. CDR1 and CDR2 (germline): ENHRY, SYGVKD. DNA of the CDR3: TGTGCCATCAGTGAGTCACCAACTAACTATGGCTACACCTTC. Translation: CAISESPTNYGYTF.

The chain links TRBV10-2 to TRBJ2-7; TRBD1 matches 9 bases. This CDR3 comprises 13 residues. Germline V gene data show CDR1 as WSHSY and CDR2 as SAAADI. V lost 6 bases to trimming and J lost 6 bases; unmatched junction nucleotides: 6. This chain's CDR3 is CASRLQGAGEQYF. The CDR3 DNA follows: TGCGCCAGCAGACTACAGGGGGCGGGCGAGCAGTACTTC.